One and the same sample provided the 23 T cell receptor beta chains below, sequenced in a study of blood T cell repertoires in COVID-19. TCRdb's copy holds only in-frame clones and misses some; the assay was immunoSEQ multiplex PCR. The table includes a few hundred thousand clones, around 83% detected once. The sample comprised PBMCs or T cells enriched from blood (not recorded which). The receptors stem from a woman between 35 and 50 years old who had recovered from COVID-19.

The chain recombines TRBV27 with TRBJ1-3; the D gene is possibly TRBD1 (5 bases). Germline V gives CDR1 MNHEY, CDR2 SMNVEV (reference sequence). There are 16 residues in the CDR3. V lost 0 bases to trimming and J lost 1 base, with 10 bases between them. CDR3 region: CASSLSPGWSGNTIYF. CDR3 sequence (DNA): TGTGCCAGCAGTTTATCGCCAGGGTGGTCTGGAAACACCATATATTTT.

The J gene is TRBJ1-4, the V gene TRBV2; TRBD1 matches 7 bases. V shed 4 bases, J shed 8 bases, and the junction held 10 bases outside the gene matches. The CDR3 covers 15 residues. Germline-derived CDR1 and CDR2 are SNHLY and FYNNEI. The CDR3 coding sequence is TGTGCCAGCAGTGGAAGGTTGGACAGGCCGGAAAAACTGTTTTTT. Amino acids: CASSGRLDRPEKLFF.

This clone was observed a handful of times. V is TRBV28 and J is TRBJ1-5; no reliable D call. The CDR3 is 12 amino acids. Trimming stripped 3 bases from V and 3 bases from J, with 3 bases between. Germline V CDR1 and CDR2: MDHEN, SYDVKM. DNA for the CDR3: TGTGCCAGCAGTTTTAACAATCAGCCCCAGCATTTT. Its translation: CASSFNNQPQHF.

This clone was detected only a few times. The rearrangement uses TRBV19 and TRBJ1-1; TRBD1 agrees at 9 bases. The CDR3 length is 14 residues. V gave up 5 bases and J gave up 6 bases; unmatched junction bases: 7. Germline lookup yields CDR1 LNHDA and CDR2 SQIVND (reference sequence). This CDR3 reads CASSVGTGRAEAFF. The CDR3 bases are TGTGCCAGTAGTGTTGGGACAGGGAGGGCTGAAGCTTTCTTT.

This clone appeared once. The genes are TRBV18 and TRBJ2-2, with TRBD2 matching 7 bases. Germline CDR1 reads KGHSH; CDR2 reads LQKENI. V lost 4 bases, J lost 5 bases, and 13 bases stayed unmatched. The CDR3 has 17 amino acids. Here the CDR3 DNA reads TGTGCCAGCTCACAGTCTATGCGACTAGCTTCTACCGGGGAGCTGTTTTTT. Encoded protein: CASSQSMRLASTGELFF. Together with reference TRBV18 and TRBJ2-2, the CDR3 gives the full variable domain: NAGVMQNPRHLVRRRGQEARLRCSPMKGHSHVYWYRQLPEEGLKFMVYLQKENIIDESGMPKERFSAEFPKEGPSILRIQQVVRGDSAAYFCASSQSMRLASTGELFFGEGSRLTVL.

The J gene is TRBJ1-2, the V gene TRBV20-1; TRBD1 might be the D (6 bases). Germline loops: CDR1 DFQATT, CDR2 SNEGSKA (reference sequence). V lost 1 base and J lost 7, with 7 bases in between. The CDR3 consists of 11 residues. CDR3 bases: TGCAGTGCTAGAGGGACAGCTGGCTACACCTTC. Its translation: CSARGTAGYTF.

The chain couples TRBV30 to TRBJ1-1; 8 bases agree with TRBD1. Germline lookup yields CDR1 GTSNPN and CDR2 SVGIG (reference sequence). This CDR3 comprises 12 residues. The trim removed 5 bases at V and 5 bases at J, leaving 4 bases unmatched. The CDR3 loop reads CAWGTGDTEAFF. CDR3 nucleotide sequence: TGTGCCTGGGGGACAGGCGATACTGAAGCTTTCTTT.

Only one count was recorded for this clone. The chain links TRBV23-1 to TRBJ2-1, with no clear D. TRBV23-1 is recorded as an ORF, its role being uncertain. This CDR3 comprises 17 residues. Trimming stripped 2 bases from V and 2 bases from J, with 16 bases between. The CDR3 DNA follows: TGCGCCAGCAGTCAAGTTGCAGTCAACCAGACCTACAATGAGCAGTTCTTC. Its translation: CASSQVAVNQTYNEQFF.

The chain carries TRBV6-2 or TRBV6-3 and TRBJ2-2; possible D gene TRBD2, 6 bases. V was pared by 4 bases and J by 0 bases, with 9 bases between. This CDR3 spans 15 amino acids. In germline, CDR1 is MNHEY, CDR2 SVGEGT. The CDR3 loop is CASSFGTSNTGELFF. The CDR3, as DNA: TGTGCCAGCAGTTTTGGGACTTCGAACACCGGGGAGCTGTTTTTT.

This clone was seen just once. This chain links TRBV5-1 with TRBJ1-1, with a tentative D call TRBD1 (5 bases). V was trimmed by 3 bases and J by 0 bases, leaving 18 bases between them. CDR3 length: 17 amino acids. Germline V CDR1 and CDR2: SGHRS, YFSETQ. The CDR3 here is CASSSTVDSLMNTEAFF. Written as DNA, the CDR3 is TGCGCCAGCAGCTCGACCGTCGACAGTCTCATGAACACTGAAGCTTTCTTT.

The chain couples TRBV7-3 to TRBJ2-5, with 8 positions matching TRBD2. CDR1 and CDR2 from the germline V gene are SGHTA and FQGTGA. The trim removed 1 base at V and 5 bases at J, leaving 9 bases unmatched. The CDR3 sequence is 16 residues long. Here the CDR3 reads CASSLSVAGGPETQYF. Written as DNA, the CDR3 is TGTGCCAGCAGCTTAAGCGTGGCGGGAGGTCCGGAGACCCAGTACTTC.

V gene TRBV24-1 combines with J gene TRBJ2-4, with D tentatively TRBD1 (6 bases). CDR3 size: 16 residues. From germline, CDR1 is KGHDR and CDR2 SFDVKD. The V and J ends lost 4 bases and 1 base respectively, with 13 bases between them. CDR3 nucleotides: TGTGCCACCAGTGAACGAAAAACAGGGGCCAAAAACATTCAGTACTTC. Amino acids: CATSERKTGAKNIQYF.

The rearrangement links TRBV11-2 to TRBJ2-1; D gene uncertain. V was shortened by 0 bases and J by 10 bases, with 13 bases between the two germline ends. The CDR3 totals 14 residues. Germline V gene data show CDR1 as SGHAT and CDR2 as FQNNGV. Here the CDR3 reads CASSLDLDSSEQFF. As DNA, the CDR3 is TGTGCCAGCAGCTTAGATCTCGACTCCTCAGAGCAGTTCTTC.

This chain uses TRBV12-5 with TRBJ2-3; possible D gene TRBD2, 6 bases. V dropped 2 bases and J dropped 4 bases, with 7 bases sitting between them. The CDR3 loop spans 13 amino acids. Germline V gene data show CDR1 as LGHNT and CDR2 as FRNRAP. The chain's CDR3 is CASGLRGSDTQYF. The CDR3 region has the DNA TGTGCTAGTGGTTTGCGGGGGTCAGATACGCAGTATTTT. The variable domain in full, with the rest retrieved from reference TRBV12-5 and TRBJ2-3, is DARVTQTPRHKVTEMGQEVTMRCQPILGHNTVFWYRQTMMQGLELLAYFRNRAPLDDSGMPKDRFSAEMPDATLATLKIQPSEPRDSAVYFCASGLRGSDTQYFGPGTRLTVL.

The genes are TRBV5-1 and TRBJ1-1; D is undetermined. The CDR3 totals 14 residues. With 4 bases removed from V and 5 bases from J, the gap between germline ends came to 15 bases. Germline-derived CDR1 and CDR2 are SGHRS and YFSETQ. CDR3 loop: CASSAEGAGTEAFF. The CDR3 DNA reads TGCGCCAGCAGCGCGGAGGGCGCTGGGACTGAAGCTTTCTTT.

CDR3 region: CATSRQSDTQYF. Written as DNA, the CDR3 is TGTGCCACCAGCAGACAATCAGATACGCAGTATTTT. The chain recombines TRBV15 with TRBJ2-3; no clear D. V was cut by 2 bases and J by 4 bases, with 4 bases left in between. Per germline, CDR1 LNHNV and CDR2 YYDKDF (reference sequence). This CDR3 contains 12 residues.

This rearrangement joins TRBV27 to TRBJ1-6; TRBD1 matches at 8 bases. Per the germline V gene, CDR1 is MNHEY and CDR2 is SMNVEV (reference sequence). V was clipped by 5 bases and J by 10 bases; unmatched bases: 4. The CDR3 has 13 residues. The DNA for the CDR3 is TGTGCCAGCAGTGGGCGACAGGGGTCACCCCTCCACTTT. This encodes CASSGRQGSPLHF.

This sequence joins TRBV7-9 and TRBJ2-1; 9 bases are a match to TRBD2. In germline, CDR1 is SEHNR, CDR2 FQNEAQ (reference sequence). The V segment lost 5 bases and the J segment 3 bases; nucleotides outside the gene matches: 5. This CDR3 is built from 15 residues. Here the CDR3 reads CASSVSGSSYNEQFF. The DNA of the CDR3 is TGTGCCAGCAGCGTTAGCGGGAGTAGCTACAATGAGCAGTTCTTC.

V gene TRBV9 combines with J gene TRBJ2-1; D is unresolved. CDR3 length: 12 amino acids. The germline V gene has CDR1 SGDLS and CDR2 YYNGEE. V was shortened by 4 bases and J by 10 bases, with 12 bases between the two germline ends. The CDR3 DNA reads TGTGCCAGCAGCCATCTAGGTGGCGAGCAGTTCTTC. Translated: CASSHLGGEQFF.

DNA of the CDR3: TGTGCCAGCAGTTACTCAACCCGGACAGAGCTAGCCAAAAACATTCAGTACTTC. This codes for CASSYSTRTELAKNIQYF. This rearrangement joins TRBV6-2 or TRBV6-3 to TRBJ2-4, with TRBD1 as a possible D gene (6 bases). The V end lost 0 bases, the J end lost 0 bases, and 15 bases lay between the germline ends. CDR3 length: 18 residues. The V gene's germline CDR1 is MNHEY and CDR2 SVGEGT.

The V and J genes are TRBV6-5 and TRBJ2-5; 9 bases line up with TRBD1. The CDR3 length is 15 residues. CDR1 and CDR2 (germline): MNHEY, SVGAGI. J was trimmed by 5 bases and V by 6 bases; bases with no gene match: 10. The CDR3: CASRTTGGSRETQYF. The CDR3 bases are TGTGCCAGCAGGACGACAGGGGGTTCAAGGGAGACCCAGTACTTC.

This chain connects TRBV14 to TRBJ1-4; D gene uncertain. Germline values: CDR1 SGHDN, CDR2 FVKESK. The CDR3 spans 16 residues. Trimming took 3 bases from V and 0 from J, leaving 11 bases between them. CDR3 DNA sequence: TGTGCCAGCAGCCAGGGTGAGGGAGCAACTAATGAAAAACTGTTTTTT. This sequence encodes CASSQGEGATNEKLFF.

This chain links TRBV7-8 with TRBJ2-3, with TRBD2 matching over 7 bases. Germline V CDR1 and CDR2: SGHVS, FQNEAQ. The CDR3 consists of 13 residues. After removal of 4 bases from V and 4 bases from J, the junction contained 2 bases not matched to a gene. In nucleotides, the CDR3 is TGTGCCAGCAGCTCGGGACTATCAGATACGCAGTATTTT. Protein product: CASSSGLSDTQYF. Full variable domain (outside the CDR3, taken from reference TRBV7-8 and TRBJ2-3): GAGVSQSPRYKVAKRGQDVALRCDPISGHVSLFWYQQALGQGPEFLTYFQNEAQLDKSGLPSDRFFAERPEGSVSTLKIQRTQQEDSAVYLCASSSGLSDTQYFGPGTRLTVL.